A selection of T cell receptor beta chains follows, all from one sample in a study of blood T cell repertoires in COVID-19. Libraries were prepared by immunoSEQ multiplex PCR; TCRdb keeps only in-frame clonotypes and omits some of them. The sample records about 59,000 clones, over 70% being singletons. Sample: peripheral blood. These receptors were obtained from a woman between 70 and 85 years old with acute or convalescent COVID-19. The CDR3 runs from the conserved cysteine through the conserved F or W. A D gene is named only where the DNA matches it firmly. Clone size is not always given. Where it is, it says once, few, many or a class for expanded clones.

D,V,length,size,J,CDR3,DNA
TRBD1,TRBV11-2,16,.,TRBJ1-2,CASSLVSGTGGVGYTF,TGTGCCAGCAGCTTAGTCTCTGGGACAGGGGGCGTGGGCTACACCTTC
TRBD1,TRBV6-5,16,.,TRBJ1-1,CASSYSQRGRGTEAFF,TGTGCCAGCAGTTACTCGCAGAGGGGGCGAGGAACTGAAGCTTTCTTT
.,TRBV13,15,.,TRBJ2-3,CASSLVGTSTDTQYF,TGTGCCAGCAGCTTAGTGGGGACAAGCACAGATACGCAGTATTTT
.,TRBV10-2,14,once,TRBJ1-1,CASSKQGSGTEAFF,TGCGCCAGCAGTAAACAGGGTTCGGGCACTGAAGCTTTCTTT
.,TRBV29-1,12,.,TRBJ1-2,CSVSQGLGGYTF,TGCAGCGTTTCTCAGGGGTTGGGCGGCTACACCTTC
TRBD2,TRBV7-3,16,.,TRBJ2-2,CASSSGGQGTTGELFF,TGTGCCAGCAGCTCGGGAGGACAAGGGACCACCGGGGAGCTGTTTTTT
.,TRBV7-9,16,.,TRBJ1-1,CASSPWTVVTSTEAFF,TGTGCCAGCAGCCCTTGGACAGTCGTTACGTCCACTGAAGCTTTCTTT
TRBD2,TRBV7-2,15,.,TRBJ2-1,CASSLATGGGNEQFF,TGTGCCAGCAGCTTAGCGACGGGCGGGGGCAATGAGCAGTTCTTC
.,TRBV5-1,16,.,TRBJ2-2,CASSPLGQGNTGELFF,TGCGCCAGCAGCCCCCTAGGGCAGGGGAACACCGGGGAGCTGTTTTTT
.,TRBV12-5,14,.,TRBJ2-2,CASGLVLNTGELFF,TGTGCTAGTGGTTTGGTACTCAACACCGGGGAGCTGTTTTTT
TRBD1,TRBV4-1,13,.,TRBJ1-1,CASSTGALTEAFF,TGCGCCAGCAGCACAGGGGCGCTCACTGAAGCTTTCTTT
.,TRBV6-2/TRBV6-3,14,.,TRBJ2-1,CASSDNREYNEQFF,TGTGCCAGCAGTGATAACAGGGAATACAATGAGCAGTTCTTC
.,TRBV27,16,.,TRBJ1-1,CASSFSPADGITEAFF,TGTGCCAGCAGTTTCTCACCCGCGGACGGGATTACTGAAGCTTTCTTT
.,TRBV9,14,.,TRBJ2-5,CASSVSVYQETQYF,TGTGCCAGCAGCGTAAGCGTCTACCAAGAGACCCAGTACTTC
.,TRBV11-1,13,.,TRBJ2-3,CASRIGGTDTQYF,TGTGCCAGCAGGATAGGAGGCACAGATACGCAGTATTTT
TRBD2,TRBV10-3,11,.,TRBJ2-1,CASGHGGEQFF,TGTGCCAGCGGCCACGGGGGGGAGCAGTTCTTC
TRBD2,TRBV30,17,.,TRBJ2-6,CAWSLWGGYSGANVLTF,TGTGCCTGGAGCCTCTGGGGAGGGTATTCTGGGGCCAACGTCCTGACTTTC
.,TRBV10-2,13,.,TRBJ1-2,CASSEVSFYGYTF,TGCGCCAGCAGTGAAGTGAGTTTCTATGGCTACACCTTC
TRBD1,TRBV5-1,17,.,TRBJ2-6,CASSFQTGGTGANVLTF,TGCGCCAGCAGCTTTCAGACAGGGGGCACTGGGGCCAACGTCCTGACTTTC
.,TRBV11-3,17,.,TRBJ1-6,CASSLVRFFGYNSPLHF,TGTGCCAGCAGCTTAGTTAGATTTTTCGGGTATAATTCACCCCTCCACTTT
.,TRBV14,15,many,TRBJ2-1,CASSQEGGPYNEQFF,TGTGCCAGCAGCCAAGAGGGGGGGCCCTACAATGAGCAGTTCTTC
TRBD1,TRBV7-9,17,.,TRBJ2-3,CASSGRQGAWSTDTQYF,TGTGCCAGCAGCGGAAGACAGGGGGCTTGGAGCACAGATACGCAGTATTTT
TRBD2,TRBV5-8,17,.,TRBJ2-1,CASSFRGGQGNRNEQFF,TGTGCCAGCAGCTTCCGCGGGGGGCAGGGCAACCGGAATGAGCAGTTCTTC
TRBD2,TRBV4-1,18,once,TRBJ2-5,CASSQLAGGPVVAKTQYF,TGCGCCAGCAGCCAGTTAGCGGGGGGGCCCGTGGTTGCGAAGACCCAGTACTTC